This T cell receptor (beta chain) comes out of a study of T cell responses to AZD1222 COVID-19 vaccine. The study's findings and limits: It should be noted that donors were predominantly white British and more often female, and clonal diversity was possibly underestimated. Following two doses of AZD1222, Spike-specific TCR breadth and depth rose.

With respect to this clone: Antigen unknown.

Data came from immunoSEQ multiplex PCR; TCRdb stores just in-frame clones and leaves some out. Counted here are about 93,000 clones, around 92% occurring once; the ten biggest clones make up approximately 2.8%. The junction had 4 bases not matched to a gene; V was cut back by 5 bases and J by 4 bases. Germline V gene lookup returns CDR1 SGHTA and CDR2 FQGTGA. The CDR3 runs 15 residues. This TCR was recovered from an adult in good health. The J gene is TRBJ2-1, the V gene TRBV7-3, with TRBD2 matching 11 bases. The material was peripheral blood, obtained on day 0 of MenACWY control vaccination. CDR3 coding DNA: TGTGCCAGCAGCCCGTCTAGCGGGGGGTACAATGAGCAGTTCTTC. This translates into CASSPSSGGYNEQFF.